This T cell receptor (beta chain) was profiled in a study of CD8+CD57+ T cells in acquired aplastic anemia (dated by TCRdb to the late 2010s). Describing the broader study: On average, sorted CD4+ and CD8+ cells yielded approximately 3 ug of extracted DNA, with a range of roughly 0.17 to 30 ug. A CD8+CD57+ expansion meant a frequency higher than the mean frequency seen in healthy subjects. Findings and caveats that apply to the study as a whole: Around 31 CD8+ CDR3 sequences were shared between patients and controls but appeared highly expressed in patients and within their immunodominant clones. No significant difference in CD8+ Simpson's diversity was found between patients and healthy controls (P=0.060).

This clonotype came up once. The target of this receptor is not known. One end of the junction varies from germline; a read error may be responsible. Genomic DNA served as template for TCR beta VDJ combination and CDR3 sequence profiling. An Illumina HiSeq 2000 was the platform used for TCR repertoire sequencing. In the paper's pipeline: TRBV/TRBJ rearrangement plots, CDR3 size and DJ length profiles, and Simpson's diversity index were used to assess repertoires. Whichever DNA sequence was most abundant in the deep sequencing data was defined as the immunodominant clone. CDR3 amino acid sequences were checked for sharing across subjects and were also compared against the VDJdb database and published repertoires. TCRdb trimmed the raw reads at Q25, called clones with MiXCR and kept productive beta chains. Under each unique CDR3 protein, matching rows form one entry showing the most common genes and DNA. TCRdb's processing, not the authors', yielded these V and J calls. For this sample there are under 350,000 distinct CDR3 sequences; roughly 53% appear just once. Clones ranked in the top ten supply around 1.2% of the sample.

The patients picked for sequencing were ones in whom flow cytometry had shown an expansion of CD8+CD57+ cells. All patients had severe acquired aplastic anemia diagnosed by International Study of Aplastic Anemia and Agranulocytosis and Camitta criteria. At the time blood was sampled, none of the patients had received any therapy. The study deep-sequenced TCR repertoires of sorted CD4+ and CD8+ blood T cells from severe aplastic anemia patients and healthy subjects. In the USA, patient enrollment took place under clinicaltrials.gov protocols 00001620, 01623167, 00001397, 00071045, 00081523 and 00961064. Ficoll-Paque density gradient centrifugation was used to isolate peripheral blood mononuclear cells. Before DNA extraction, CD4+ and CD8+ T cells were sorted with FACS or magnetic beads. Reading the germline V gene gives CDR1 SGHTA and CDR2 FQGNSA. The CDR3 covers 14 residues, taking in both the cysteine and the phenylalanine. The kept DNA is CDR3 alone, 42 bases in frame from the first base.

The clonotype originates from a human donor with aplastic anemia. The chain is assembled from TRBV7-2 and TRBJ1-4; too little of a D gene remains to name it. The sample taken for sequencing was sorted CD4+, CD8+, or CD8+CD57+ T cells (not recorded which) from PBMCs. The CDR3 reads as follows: CAISSTHFDEKLFF. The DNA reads TGTGCCATCAGCTCTACCCACTTCGATGAAAAACTGTTTTTT.